This T cell receptor (beta chain) originates from a study of blood T cell repertoires in COVID-19. Per the original methods: By means of reference gene primer amplification, nucleated cell counts were estimated. This table comes from immunoSEQ multiplex PCR, and its TCRdb copy is limited to in-frame clones, with some not included. Clone size and V and J calls were adopted from that table, with D and trimming inferred from the DNA. This repertoire shows tens of thousands of clones, 86% found once; its top ten account for about 4%. This CDR3 spans 15 amino acids. Per the germline V gene, CDR1 is SEHNR and CDR2 is FQNEAQ (reference sequence). Trimming removed 6 bases at V and 5 bases at J, with 19 bases between.

Input material: peripheral blood. This TCR derives from an elderly man with active COVID-19. The rearrangement joins TRBV7-9 to TRBJ1-1; D is unclear. CDR3 bases: TGTGCCAGCAGTATCCCCGACGGAGGGAAGACTGAAGCTTTCTTT. It specifies CASSIPDGGKTEAFF.